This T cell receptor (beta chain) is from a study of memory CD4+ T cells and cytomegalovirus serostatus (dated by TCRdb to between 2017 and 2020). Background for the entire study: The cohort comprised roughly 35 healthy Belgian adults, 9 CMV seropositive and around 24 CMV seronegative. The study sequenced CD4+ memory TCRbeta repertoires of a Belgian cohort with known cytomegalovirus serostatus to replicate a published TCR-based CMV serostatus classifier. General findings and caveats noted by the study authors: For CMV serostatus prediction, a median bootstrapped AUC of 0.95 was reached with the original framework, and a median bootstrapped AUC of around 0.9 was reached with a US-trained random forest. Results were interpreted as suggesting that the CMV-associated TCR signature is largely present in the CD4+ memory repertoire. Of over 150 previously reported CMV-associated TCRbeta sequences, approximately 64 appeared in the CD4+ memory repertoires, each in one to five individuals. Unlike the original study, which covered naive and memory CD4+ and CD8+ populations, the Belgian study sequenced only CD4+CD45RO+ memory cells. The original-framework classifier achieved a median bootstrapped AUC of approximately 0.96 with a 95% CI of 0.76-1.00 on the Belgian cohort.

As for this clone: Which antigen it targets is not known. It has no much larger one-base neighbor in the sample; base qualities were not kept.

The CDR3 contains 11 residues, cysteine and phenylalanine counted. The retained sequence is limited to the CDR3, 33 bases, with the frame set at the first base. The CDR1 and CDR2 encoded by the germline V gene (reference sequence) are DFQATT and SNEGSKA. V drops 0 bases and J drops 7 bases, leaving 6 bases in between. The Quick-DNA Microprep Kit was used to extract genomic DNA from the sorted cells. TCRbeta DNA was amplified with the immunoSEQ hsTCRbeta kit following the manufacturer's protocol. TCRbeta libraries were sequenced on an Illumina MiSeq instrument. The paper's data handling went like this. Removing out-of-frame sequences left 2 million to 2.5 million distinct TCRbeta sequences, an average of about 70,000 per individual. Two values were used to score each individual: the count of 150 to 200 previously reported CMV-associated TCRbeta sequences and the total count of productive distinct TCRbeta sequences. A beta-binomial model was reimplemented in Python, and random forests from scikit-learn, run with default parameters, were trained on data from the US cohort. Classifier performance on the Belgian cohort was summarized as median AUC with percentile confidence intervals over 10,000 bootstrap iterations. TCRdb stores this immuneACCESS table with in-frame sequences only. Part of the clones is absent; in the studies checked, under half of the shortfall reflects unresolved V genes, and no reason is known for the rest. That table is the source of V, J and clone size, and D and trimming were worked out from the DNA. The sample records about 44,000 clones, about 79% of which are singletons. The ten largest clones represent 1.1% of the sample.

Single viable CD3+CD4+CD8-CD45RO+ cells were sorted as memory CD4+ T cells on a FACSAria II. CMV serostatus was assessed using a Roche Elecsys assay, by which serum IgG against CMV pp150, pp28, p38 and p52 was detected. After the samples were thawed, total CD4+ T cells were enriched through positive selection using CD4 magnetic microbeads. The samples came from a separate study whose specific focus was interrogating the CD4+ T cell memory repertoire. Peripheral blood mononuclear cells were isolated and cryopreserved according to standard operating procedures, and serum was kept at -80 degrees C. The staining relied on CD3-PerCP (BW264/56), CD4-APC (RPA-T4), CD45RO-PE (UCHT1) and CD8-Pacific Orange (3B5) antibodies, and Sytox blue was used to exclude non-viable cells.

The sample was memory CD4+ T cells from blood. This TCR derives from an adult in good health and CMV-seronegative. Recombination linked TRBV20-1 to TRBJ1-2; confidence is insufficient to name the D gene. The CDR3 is CSARDLRGYTF. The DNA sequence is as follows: TGCAGTGCTAGAGATCTCCGTGGCTACACCTTC.